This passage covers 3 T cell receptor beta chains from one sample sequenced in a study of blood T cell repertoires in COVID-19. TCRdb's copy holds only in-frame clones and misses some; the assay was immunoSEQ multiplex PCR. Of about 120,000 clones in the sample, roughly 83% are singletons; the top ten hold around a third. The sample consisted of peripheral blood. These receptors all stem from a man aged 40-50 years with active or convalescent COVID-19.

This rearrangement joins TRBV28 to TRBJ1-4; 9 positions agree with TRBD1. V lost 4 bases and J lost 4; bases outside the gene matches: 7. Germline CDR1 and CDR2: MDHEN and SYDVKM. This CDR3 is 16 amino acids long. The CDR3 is CASSSQGAQVNEKLFF. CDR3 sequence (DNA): TGTGCCAGCAGTTCACAGGGGGCGCAGGTTAATGAAAAACTGTTTTTT.

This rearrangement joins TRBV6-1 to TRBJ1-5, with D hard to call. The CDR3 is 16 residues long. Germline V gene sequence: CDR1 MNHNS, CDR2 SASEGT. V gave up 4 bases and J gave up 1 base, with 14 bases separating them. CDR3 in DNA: TGTGCCAGCAGTGTAGGTACAGCCGCGAGCAATCAGCCCCAGCATTTT. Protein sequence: CASSVGTAASNQPQHF.

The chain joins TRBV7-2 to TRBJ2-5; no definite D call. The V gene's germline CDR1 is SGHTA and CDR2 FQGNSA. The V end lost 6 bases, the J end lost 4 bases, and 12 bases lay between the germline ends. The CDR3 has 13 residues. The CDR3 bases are TGTGCCAGCAGACCCACTGGAGTAGAGACCCAGTACTTC. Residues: CASRPTGVETQYF. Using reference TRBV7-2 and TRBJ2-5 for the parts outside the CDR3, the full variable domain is GAGVSQSPSNKVTEKGKDVELRCDPISGHTALYWYRQSLGQGLEFLIYFQGNSAPDKSGLPSDRFSAERTGGSVSTLTIQRTQQEDSAVYLCASRPTGVETQYFGPGTRLLVL.